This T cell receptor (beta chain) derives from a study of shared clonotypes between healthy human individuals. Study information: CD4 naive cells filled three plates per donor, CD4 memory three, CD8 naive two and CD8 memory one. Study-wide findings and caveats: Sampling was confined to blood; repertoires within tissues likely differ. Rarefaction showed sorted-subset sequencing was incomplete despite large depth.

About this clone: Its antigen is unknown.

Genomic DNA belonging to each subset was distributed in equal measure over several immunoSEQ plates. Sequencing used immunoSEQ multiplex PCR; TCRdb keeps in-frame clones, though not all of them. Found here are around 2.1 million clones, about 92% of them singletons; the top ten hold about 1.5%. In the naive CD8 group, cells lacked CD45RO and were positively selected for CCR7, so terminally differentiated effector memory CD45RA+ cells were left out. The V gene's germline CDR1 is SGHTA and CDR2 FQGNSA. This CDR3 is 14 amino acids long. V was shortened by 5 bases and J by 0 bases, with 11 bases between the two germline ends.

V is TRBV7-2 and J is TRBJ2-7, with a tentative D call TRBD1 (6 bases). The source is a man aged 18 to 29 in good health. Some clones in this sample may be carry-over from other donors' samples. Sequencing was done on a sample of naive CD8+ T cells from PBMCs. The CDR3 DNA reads TGTGCCAGCAGCAGCAGGGACAACTCCTACGAGCAGTACTTC. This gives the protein CASSSRDNSYEQYF.